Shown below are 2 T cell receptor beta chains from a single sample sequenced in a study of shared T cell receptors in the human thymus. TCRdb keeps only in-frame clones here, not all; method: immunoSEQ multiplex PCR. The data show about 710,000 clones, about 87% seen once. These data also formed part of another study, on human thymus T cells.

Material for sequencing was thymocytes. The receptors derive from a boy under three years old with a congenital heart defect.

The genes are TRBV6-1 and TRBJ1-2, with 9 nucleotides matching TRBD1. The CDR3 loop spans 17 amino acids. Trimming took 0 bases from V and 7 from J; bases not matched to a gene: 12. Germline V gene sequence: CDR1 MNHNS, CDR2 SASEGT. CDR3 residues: CASSEAQSGQGGSGYTF. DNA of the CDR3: TGTGCCAGCAGTGAAGCACAATCGGGACAGGGAGGCTCTGGCTACACCTTC.

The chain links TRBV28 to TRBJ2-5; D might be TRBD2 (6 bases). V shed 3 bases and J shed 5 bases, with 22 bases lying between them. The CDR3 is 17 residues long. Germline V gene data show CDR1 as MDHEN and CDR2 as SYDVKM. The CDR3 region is CASSFRVSAGARETQYF. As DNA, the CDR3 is TGTGCCAGCAGTTTTAGGGTGTCAGCGGGTGCCCGGGAGACCCAGTACTTC.